The 13 T cell receptor beta chains given below trace back to one sample, sequenced in a study of blood T cell repertoires in COVID-19. Produced via immunoSEQ multiplex PCR; TCRdb's table is partial and in-frame only. Here the sample spans under 300,000 clones, about 83% being singletons. Input material: peripheral blood. The origin of the receptors is a man aged 80 or over with acute or convalescent COVID-19.

The rearrangement links TRBV27 to TRBJ1-3; 8 nucleotides agree with TRBD1. Unmatched junction bases numbered 5, after V lost 1 base and J lost 0 bases. CDR3 length: 17 amino acids. CDR1 and CDR2 from the germline V gene are MNHEY and SMNVEV (reference sequence). The CDR3 DNA sequence: TGTGCCAGCAGTTTATGGCCAGGGGGCTTCTCTGGAAACACCATATATTTT. Protein product: CASSLWPGGFSGNTIYF.

This sequence joins TRBV27 and TRBJ2-6; 7 positions agree with TRBD1. CDR3 length: 19 amino acids. Trimming removed 0 bases from V and 0 bases from J; junction bases left unmatched: 8. Germline V gene data show CDR1 as MNHEY and CDR2 as SMNVEV (reference sequence). CDR3 sequence: CASSLSLQGVNSGANVLTF. As DNA, the CDR3 is TGTGCCAGCAGTTTATCCCTTCAGGGGGTTAACTCTGGGGCCAACGTCCTGACTTTC.

The gene calls are TRBV29-1 and TRBJ1-2; 7 bases are a match to TRBD1. Losses at the gene ends were 4 bases for V and 5 bases for J; bases not matched to a gene: 4. Germline V lookup: CDR1 SQVTM, CDR2 ANQGSEA. This CDR3 is built from 12 residues. The CDR3 nucleotides are TGCAGCGTTGCTTCAGGGGGGTATGGCTACACCTTC. This gives the protein CSVASGGYGYTF.

CDR3 sequence: CASTTSRDRVNQPQHF. CDR3 in DNA: TGTGCCAGTACCACATCGAGGGACAGGGTCAATCAGCCCCAGCATTTT. The gene calls are TRBV19 and TRBJ1-5; 9 bases fit TRBD1. Germline CDR1 LNHDA, CDR2 SQIVND (reference sequence). The J segment lost 3 bases and the V segment lost 7 bases, leaving 10 bases of the junction unmatched. The CDR3 runs to 16 residues.

Only one count was recorded for this clone. CDR3 in amino acids: CASNLAGADYEQYF. CDR3 nucleotides: TGTGCCAGCAACTTAGCGGGGGCAGACTACGAGCAGTACTTC. The chain recombines TRBV6-6 with TRBJ2-7; 9 bases agree with TRBD2. V lost 7 bases and J lost 3; bases outside the gene matches: 7. This CDR3 is 14 amino acids long. Germline V gene sequence: CDR1 MNHNY, CDR2 SVGAGI (reference sequence).

This rearrangement joins TRBV29-1 to TRBJ1-5; TRBD1 matches at 7 bases. The CDR3 runs to 12 residues. Germline CDR1 reads SQVTM; CDR2 reads ANQGSEA. J lost 5 bases, V lost 4 bases, and 2 bases had no gene match. CDR3 residues: CSVATGDQPQHF. DNA of the CDR3: TGCAGCGTTGCCACAGGGGATCAGCCCCAGCATTTT.

This clone was found once. The chain uses TRBV27 and TRBJ2-5, with 14 bases identical to TRBD2. V was pared by 10 bases and J by 4 bases, with 5 bases of the junction left unmatched. This CDR3 has 14 amino acids. In germline, CDR1 is MNHEY, CDR2 SMNVEV (reference sequence). Here the CDR3 reads CATRLAGGRETQYF. The DNA for the CDR3 is TGTGCCACCCGACTAGCGGGAGGGCGAGAGACCCAGTACTTC.

This sequence joins TRBV11-2 and TRBJ1-3; 8 nucleotides line up with TRBD1. The CDR3 extends over 16 amino acids. V shed 5 bases and J 2 bases; nucleotides not matched to a gene: 8. Germline V CDR1 and CDR2: SGHAT, FQNNGV. The CDR3 reads CASSIKTGVAGNTIYF. In nucleotides, the CDR3 is TGTGCCAGCAGCATCAAGACAGGGGTGGCTGGAAACACCATATATTTT.

This chain uses TRBV7-2 with TRBJ2-7; D uncertain. Trimming took 4 bases from V and 6 from J, leaving 16 bases between them. The CDR3 covers 14 residues. Germline V CDR1 and CDR2: SGHTA, FQGNSA. Here the CDR3 DNA reads TGTGCCAGCAGCTCCGCTCTAGTTAAGCGCGAGCAGTACTTC. This translates into CASSSALVKREQYF.

The rearrangement uses TRBV27 and TRBJ1-5, with 8 bases aligning to TRBD1. The CDR3 length is 18 residues. Germline V gene data show CDR1 as MNHEY and CDR2 as SMNVEV (reference sequence). Trimming took 5 bases from V and 2 from J; bases not matched to a gene: 14. The CDR3 is CASSAGLTGGKGNQPQHF. The CDR3 bases are TGTGCCAGCAGTGCCGGACTTACAGGGGGAAAGGGCAATCAGCCCCAGCATTTT.

J is TRBJ2-2 and V is TRBV3-1 (or the pseudogene TRBV3-2); TRBD2 matches at 8 bases. CDR1 and CDR2 (germline): LGHDT, YNNKEL (reference sequence). The CDR3 has 18 residues. The junction had 17 bases not matched to a gene; V was cut back by 5 bases and J by 6 bases. CDR3 protein: CASSSLYPAGVSAGELFF. The CDR3 nucleotides are TGTGCCAGCAGCTCACTATATCCAGCGGGGGTAAGCGCCGGGGAGCTGTTTTTT.

This chain uses TRBV5-5 with TRBJ2-1; D may be TRBD2 (6 bases). The V gene lost 0 bases and the J gene lost 0 bases, with 7 bases spanning the gap. This CDR3 is built from 15 residues. CDR1 and CDR2 (germline): SGHKS, YYEKEE (reference sequence). The CDR3: CASSLVGGSYNEQFF. The CDR3 DNA follows: TGTGCCAGCAGCTTGGTGGGGGGCTCCTACAATGAGCAGTTCTTC.

The chain employs TRBV6-6 and TRBJ2-7; perhaps TRBD1 as D (5 bases). The CDR3 loop spans 15 amino acids. The germline CDR1 and CDR2 sequences are MNHNY and SVGAGI (reference sequence). Trimming shortened V by 4 bases and J by 0 bases, and 13 bases separated the two germline ends. The CDR3 DNA follows: TGTGCCAGCAGTTCCCCCACAGGTTACTCCTACGAGCAGTACTTC. Protein: CASSSPTGYSYEQYF.